These 16 T cell receptor beta chains were all obtained from the same sample, sequenced in a study of blood T cells in healthy people across ages. A second PCR of roughly 7 to 11 cycles used a sample-barcoded 5' primer and a J-beta primer mix. TCRdb used MiXCR to reprocess the 5' RACE reads, holding one entry per CDR3 protein. Counted here are over 600,000 distinct CDR3 sequences, 56% occurring once; the ten biggest clones make up 20% to 30%. Material: blood. These receptors came from a man aged 40-49 years in good health.

This clonotype was picked up a small number of times. The chain joins TRBV20-1 to TRBJ1-2; perhaps TRBD1 as D (5 bases). The germline V and J ends were trimmed by 3 bases and 10 bases, with 15 bases remaining between them. Germline V gene data show CDR1 as DFQATT and CDR2 as SNEGSKA (reference sequence). The length of the CDR3 is 12 residues. The CDR3 DNA reads as TGCAGTGCTAGGCAGGGAAGTTTTGACTACACCTTC. This encodes CSARQGSFDYTF.

CDR3 amino acids: CASSFSWTGESYEQYF. The CDR3 nucleotides read TGTGCCAGCAGTTTCTCTTGGACAGGCGAATCCTACGAGCAGTACTTC. V is TRBV12-3 or TRBV12-4 and J is TRBJ2-7, with 7 bases lining up with TRBD1. V shed 3 bases and J 1 base; nucleotides not matched to a gene: 9. The CDR3 covers 16 residues.

The chain combines TRBV25-1 with TRBJ2-1; 7 bases line up with TRBD2. CDR1 is MGHDK, CDR2 SYGVNS, per germline. CDR3 length: 17 residues. Unmatched junction bases numbered 11, after V lost 3 bases and J lost 3 bases. CDR3 coding DNA: TGTGCCAGCAGTGATCCTGCCGGGACTACCCTCTACAATGAGCAGTTCTTC. This gives the protein CASSDPAGTTLYNEQFF.

The V and J genes are TRBV27 and TRBJ2-1, with 9 bases matching TRBD2. The V and J ends lost 6 bases and 6 bases, in that order; junction bases with no gene match: 6. This CDR3 contains 14 residues. Germline V gives CDR1 MNHEY, CDR2 SMNVEV (reference sequence). Here the CDR3 reads CASREPSGANEQFF. In DNA, the CDR3 is TGTGCCAGCAGAGAACCTAGCGGGGCCAATGAGCAGTTCTTC.

The V call is TRBV28, the J call TRBJ2-1; 12 bases are a match to TRBD2. The length of the CDR3 is 18 residues. In germline, CDR1 is MDHEN, CDR2 SYDVKM. V shed 6 bases, J shed 7 bases, and the junction held 16 bases outside the gene matches. The CDR3 DNA sequence: TGTGCCAGCAGCCGTCCTAGCGGGAGGGCCTTTCGTGGGAATGAGCAGTTCTTC. Its translation is CASSRPSGRAFRGNEQFF.

This chain uses TRBV5-1 with TRBJ2-5, with TRBD1 matching 7 bases. TRBJ2-7 explains the end of the DNA better; the J call may be wrong. The CDR3 consists of 14 residues. The germline V gene has CDR1 SGHRS and CDR2 YFSETQ. This chain's CDR3 is CASSLMTGSHEQYF. CDR3 sequence (DNA): TGCGCCAGCAGCTTGATGACAGGGTCGCACGAGCAGTACTTC.

The chain links TRBV29-1 to TRBJ2-6; TRBD1 is a possible D gene (6 bases). CDR3 length: 18 residues. Germline lookup yields CDR1 SQVTM and CDR2 ANQGSEA. V was pared by 6 bases and J by 0 bases, with 21 bases between. The CDR3 nucleotides read TGCAGCGTAACGGACAGTCGAACCTCATTCTCTGGGGCCAACGTCCTGACTTTC. This sequence encodes CSVTDSRTSFSGANVLTF.

The chain is built from TRBV29-1 and TRBJ1-2; D may be TRBD1 (6 bases). Germline V gives CDR1 SQVTM, CDR2 ANQGSEA. The V end lost 6 bases, the J end lost 8 bases, and 16 bases lay between the germline ends. This CDR3 contains 12 residues. CDR3: CSVIQGGGGYTF. The CDR3 nucleotides read TGCAGCGTGATACAAGGGGGGGGCGGCTACACCTTC.

The chain joins TRBV2 to TRBJ1-2; D possibly corresponds to TRBD1 (5 bases). The CDR3 runs 11 residues. Germline CDR1 is SNHLY and CDR2 is FYNNEI. V was shortened by 8 bases and J by 8 bases, with 12 bases between the two germline ends. DNA for the CDR3: TGTGCCAGCCGTAGTCCAGGGGGCTACACCTTC. Protein: CASRSPGGYTF.

This clonotype was found a few times. V usage is TRBV29-1 and J usage is TRBJ2-7; 7 bases align to TRBD1. CDR3 length: 16 amino acids. CDR1 is SQVTM and CDR2 is ANQGSEA in the germline V gene. J was trimmed by 2 bases and V by 6 bases; bases with no gene match: 16. CDR3 region: CSVNLGQMTLPYEQYF. CDR3 bases: TGCAGCGTGAACTTGGGACAGATGACCTTGCCCTACGAGCAGTACTTC.

The CDR3 reads CSARTVQNTGELFF. CDR3 bases: TGCAGTGCTAGGACAGTACAGAACACCGGGGAGCTGTTTTTT. The chain recombines TRBV20-1 with TRBJ2-2, with a possible D match to TRBD1 (5 bases). With 3 bases removed from V and 1 base from J, the gap between germline ends came to 9 bases. Germline V gene data show CDR1 as DFQATT and CDR2 as SNEGSKA (reference sequence). This CDR3 region has 14 residues.

V usage is TRBV7-8 and J usage is TRBJ2-7, with 13 bases matching TRBD2. The J call is doubtful: the DNA matches TRBJ2-5 better. Per germline, CDR1 SGHVS and CDR2 FQNEAQ. The CDR3 contains 16 residues. The CDR3: CASSLALAGGPETQYF. In DNA, the CDR3 is TGTGCCAGCAGCTTAGCACTAGCGGGGGGGCCAGAGACCCAGTACTTC.

The sample holds many counts of this clonotype. The CDR3 loop reads CATSRDDRGFRSQANVLTF. As DNA, the CDR3 is TGTGCCACCAGCAGAGATGACAGGGGGTTCAGGTCTCAGGCCAACGTCCTGACTTTC. The V gene is TRBV15, the J gene TRBJ2-6, with 9 positions matching TRBD1. Germline CDR1 LNHNV, CDR2 YYDKDF (reference sequence). The CDR3 covers 19 residues. V lost 0 bases to trimming and J lost 6 bases; unmatched junction nucleotides: 12.

V usage is TRBV28 and J usage is TRBJ2-3; no definite D call. The ends were cut back, 4 bases at V and 2 bases at J, with 10 bases in the middle. The CDR3 contains 14 residues. Looked up from germline, CDR1 is MDHEN and CDR2 is SYDVKM. The CDR3 region is CASSSPSDTDTQYF. The CDR3 DNA follows: TGTGCCAGCAGTTCACCCAGCGACACAGATACGCAGTATTTT.

Comment on this clonotype: Relative to the germline gene, one junction end is altered; a read error may explain this. V and J are TRBV7-7 and TRBJ2-1; 8 bases are shared with TRBD1. Germline CDR1 is SSHAT and CDR2 is FNYEAQ (reference sequence). There are 15 residues in the CDR3. The CDR3 here is CASSLAGGEGNEQFF. The DNA for the CDR3 is TGTGCTAGCAGCTTAGCAGGGGGCGAGGGCAATGAGCAGTTCTTC.

This clonotype has only a few counts. This sequence joins TRBV20-1 and TRBJ2-5, with unresolved D. V was pared by 3 bases and J by 4 bases, with 15 bases between. Germline assignment: CDR1 DFQATT and CDR2 SNEGSKA (reference sequence). CDR3 length equals 14 residues. CDR3 loop: CSASFMTPGETQYF. DNA of the CDR3: TGCAGTGCTAGCTTTATGACTCCGGGAGAGACCCAGTACTTC.